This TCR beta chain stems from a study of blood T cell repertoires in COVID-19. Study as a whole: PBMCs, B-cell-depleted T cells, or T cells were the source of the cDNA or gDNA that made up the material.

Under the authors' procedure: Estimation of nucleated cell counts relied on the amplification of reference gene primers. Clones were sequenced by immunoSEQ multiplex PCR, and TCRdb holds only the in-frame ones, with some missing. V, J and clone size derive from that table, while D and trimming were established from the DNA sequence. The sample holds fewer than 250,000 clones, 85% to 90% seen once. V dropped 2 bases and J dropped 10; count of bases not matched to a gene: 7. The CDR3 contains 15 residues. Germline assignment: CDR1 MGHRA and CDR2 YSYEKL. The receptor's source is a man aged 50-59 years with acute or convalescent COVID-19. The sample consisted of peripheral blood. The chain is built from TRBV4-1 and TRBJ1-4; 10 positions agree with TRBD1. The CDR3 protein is CASSQRQGAPGKLFF. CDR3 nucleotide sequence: TGCGCCAGCAGCCAACGACAGGGGGCGCCGGGAAAACTGTTTTTT.